These T cell receptor beta chains were read from a single sample in a study of regulatory T cells in long-lasting Graves disease. TCRdb redid the calling of the multiplex PCR reads with MiXCR, one entry per CDR3 protein. The data contain around 500,000 distinct CDR3 sequences, about 16% of them singletons. Separately, the same data were catalogued under a study of T cells in Graves' hyperthyroidism and ophthalmopathy.

The source material was peripheral blood mononuclear cells (PBMCs), sampled at new diagnosis, from a patient treated with antithyroid drugs. Every receptor here comes from a woman aged 35-65 years with Graves disease. CDR3s include the opening cysteine and the closing phenylalanine or tryptophan. The D gene is left open where the match is weak. Size values are once, few and many counts, or a class for expanded clones, and some rows have none.

TRBV27	TRBJ1-1	-	many	CASSSGAQQTEAFF	TGTGCCAGCAGTTCCGGGGCCCAACAGACTGAAGCTTTCTTT
TRBV5-6	TRBJ2-7	TRBD1	-	CASSFVTGAYEQYF	TGTGCCAGCAGCTTCGTGACAGGGGCCTACGAGCAGTACTTC
TRBV18	TRBJ1-1	-	many	CASVLAGPAFF	TGTGCCAGCGTACTGGCAGGGCCAGCTTTCTTT
TRBV30	TRBJ1-1	-	-	CAWSEQGERAFF	TGTGCCTGGAGTGAGCAGGGAGAGAGAGCTTTCTTT
TRBV20-1	TRBJ2-7	-	-	CSGLRSQGYEQYF	TGCAGTGGACTTAGGTCACAGGGCTACGAGCAGTACTTC
TRBV20-1	TRBJ2-7	-	many	CSASGGLDIEQYF	TGCAGTGCTAGTGGGGGGTTAGACATCGAGCAGTACTTC
TRBV5-1	TRBJ2-2	TRBD1	many	CASSAGTASTGELFF	TGCGCCAGCAGCGCCGGGACAGCGAGCACCGGGGAGCTGTTTTTT
TRBV7-9	TRBJ2-7	-	many	CASSHPGVSYEQYF	TGTGCCAGCAGCCACCCCGGCGTCTCCTACGAGCAGTACTTC
TRBV7-3	TRBJ2-1	TRBD2	-	CASSLEASGSYNEQFF	TGTGCCAGCAGCTTAGAGGCTAGCGGTTCCTACAATGAGCAGTTCTTC
TRBV12-3/TRBV12-4	TRBJ1-2	TRBD1	few	CASSLQGGSAGYTF	TGTGCCAGCAGTTTGCAGGGGGGTTCGGCTGGCTACACCTTC
TRBV11-2	TRBJ2-7	-	many	CASSLAGAIYEQYF	TGTGCCAGCAGCTTGGCGGGGGCCATCTACGAGCAGTACTTC
TRBV2	TRBJ2-2	TRBD1	many	CASSERQTGVTGELFF	TGTGCCAGCAGTGAAAGGCAGACAGGGGTCACCGGGGAGCTGTTTTTT
TRBV2	TRBJ1-3	-	-	CASRTGKSGNTIYF	TGTGCCAGCAGAACAGGGAAATCTGGAAACACCATATATTTT